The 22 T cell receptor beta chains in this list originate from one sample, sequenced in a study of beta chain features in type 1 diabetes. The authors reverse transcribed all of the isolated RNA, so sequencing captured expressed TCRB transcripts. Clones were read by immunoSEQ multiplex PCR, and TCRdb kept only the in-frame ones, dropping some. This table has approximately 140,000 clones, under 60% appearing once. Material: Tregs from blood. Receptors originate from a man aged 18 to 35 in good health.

The chain's CDR3 is CASSLGSGVSYEQYF. The CDR3 coding sequence is TGCGCCAGCAGCTTGGGTAGCGGAGTCTCCTACGAGCAGTACTTC. This chain links TRBV5-1 with TRBJ2-7, with D maybe TRBD2 (6 bases). The CDR3 contains 15 residues. Germline V CDR1 and CDR2: SGHRS, YFSETQ. V dropped 0 bases and J dropped 0 bases, with 10 bases sitting between them. The full variable domain, its missing parts supplied by reference TRBV5-1 and TRBJ2-7, is KAGVTQTPRYLIKTRGQQVTLSCSPISGHRSVSWYQQTPGQGLQFLFEYFSETQRNKGNFPGRFSGRQFSNSRSEMNVSTLELGDSALYLCASSLGSGVSYEQYFGPGTRLTVT.

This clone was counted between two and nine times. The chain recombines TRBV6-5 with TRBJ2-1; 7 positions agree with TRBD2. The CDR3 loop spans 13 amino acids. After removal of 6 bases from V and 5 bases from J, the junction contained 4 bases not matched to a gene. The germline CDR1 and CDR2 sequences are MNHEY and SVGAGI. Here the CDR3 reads CASRLTSHNEQFF. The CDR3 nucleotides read TGTGCCAGCAGACTGACTAGCCACAATGAGCAGTTCTTC.

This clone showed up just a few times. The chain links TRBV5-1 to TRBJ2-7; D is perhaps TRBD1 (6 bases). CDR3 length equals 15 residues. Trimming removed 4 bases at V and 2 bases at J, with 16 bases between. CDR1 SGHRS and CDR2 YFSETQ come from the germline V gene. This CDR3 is CASSPAQGFPYEQYF. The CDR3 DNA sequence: TGCGCCAGCAGCCCTGCACAGGGCTTCCCCTACGAGCAGTACTTC.

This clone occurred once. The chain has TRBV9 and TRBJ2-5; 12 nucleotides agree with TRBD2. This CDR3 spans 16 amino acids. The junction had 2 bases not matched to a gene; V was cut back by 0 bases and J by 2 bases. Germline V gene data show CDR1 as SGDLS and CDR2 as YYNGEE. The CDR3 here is CASSVALAGGQETQYF. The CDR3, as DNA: TGTGCCAGCAGCGTAGCCCTAGCGGGGGGGCAAGAGACCCAGTACTTC.

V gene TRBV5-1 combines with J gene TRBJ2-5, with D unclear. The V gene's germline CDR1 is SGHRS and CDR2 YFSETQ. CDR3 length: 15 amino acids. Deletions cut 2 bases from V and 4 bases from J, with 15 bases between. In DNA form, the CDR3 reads TGCGCCAGCAGCTTCGGTTCCCGATCAGGAGAGACCCAGTACTTC. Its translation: CASSFGSRSGETQYF.

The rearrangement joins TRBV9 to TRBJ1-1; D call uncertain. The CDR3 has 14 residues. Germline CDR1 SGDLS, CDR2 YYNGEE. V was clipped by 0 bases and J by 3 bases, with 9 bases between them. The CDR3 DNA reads TGTGCCAGCAGCGTAGGCAGATATTACACTGAAGCTTTCTTT. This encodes CASSVGRYYTEAFF.

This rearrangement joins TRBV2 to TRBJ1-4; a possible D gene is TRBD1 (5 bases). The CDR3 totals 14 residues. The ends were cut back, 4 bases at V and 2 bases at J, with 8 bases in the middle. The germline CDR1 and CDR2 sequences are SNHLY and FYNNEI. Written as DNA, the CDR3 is TGTGCCAGCAGTGCAGGGCGCACTAATGAAAAACTGTTTTTT. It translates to CASSAGRTNEKLFF.

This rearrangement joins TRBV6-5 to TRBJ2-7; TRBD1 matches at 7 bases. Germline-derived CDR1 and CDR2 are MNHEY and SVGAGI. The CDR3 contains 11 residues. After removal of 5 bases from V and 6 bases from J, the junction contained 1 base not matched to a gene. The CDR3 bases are TGTGCCAGCAGTGCAGGGGGCGAGCAGTACTTC. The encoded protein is CASSAGGEQYF.

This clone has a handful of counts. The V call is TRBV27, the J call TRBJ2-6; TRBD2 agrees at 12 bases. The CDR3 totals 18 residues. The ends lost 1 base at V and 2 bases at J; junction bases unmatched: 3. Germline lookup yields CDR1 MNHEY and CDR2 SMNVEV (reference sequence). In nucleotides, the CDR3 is TGTGCCAGCAGTTTATGGCTAGCGGGGGGGCCTGGGGCCAACGTCCTGACTTTC. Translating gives CASSLWLAGGPGANVLTF.

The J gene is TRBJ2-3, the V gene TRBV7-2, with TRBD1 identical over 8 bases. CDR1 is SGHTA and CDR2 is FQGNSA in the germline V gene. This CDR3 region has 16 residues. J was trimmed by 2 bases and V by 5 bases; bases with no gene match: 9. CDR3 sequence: CASSRKDRANTDTQYF. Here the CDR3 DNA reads TGTGCCAGCAGCCGCAAGGACAGGGCCAACACAGATACGCAGTATTTT.

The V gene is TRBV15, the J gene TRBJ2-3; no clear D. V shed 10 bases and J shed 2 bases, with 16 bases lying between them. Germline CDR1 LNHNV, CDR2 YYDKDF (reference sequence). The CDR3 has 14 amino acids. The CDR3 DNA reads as TGTGCCATCCGTAAGCGAGCCTTCACAGATACGCAGTATTTT. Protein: CAIRKRAFTDTQYF.

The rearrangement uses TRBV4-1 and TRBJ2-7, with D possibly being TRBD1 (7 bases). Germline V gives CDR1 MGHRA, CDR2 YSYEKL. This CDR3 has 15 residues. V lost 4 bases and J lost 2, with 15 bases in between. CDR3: CASSLSGQGAYEQYF. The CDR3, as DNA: TGCGCCAGCAGCCTAAGCGGGCAGGGGGCCTACGAGCAGTACTTC.

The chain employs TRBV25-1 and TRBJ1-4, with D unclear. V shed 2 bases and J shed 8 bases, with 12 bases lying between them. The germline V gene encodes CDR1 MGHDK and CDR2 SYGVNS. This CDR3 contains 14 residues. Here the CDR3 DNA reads TGTGCCAGCAGTGAACGGGGATTTGGGGAAAAACTGTTTTTT. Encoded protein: CASSERGFGEKLFF.

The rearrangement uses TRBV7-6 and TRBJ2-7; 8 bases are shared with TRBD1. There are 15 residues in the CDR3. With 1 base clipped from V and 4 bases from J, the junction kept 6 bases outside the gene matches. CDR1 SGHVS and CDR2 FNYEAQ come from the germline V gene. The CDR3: CASSLVAGGWYEQYF. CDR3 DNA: TGTGCCAGCAGCTTAGTCGCAGGGGGCTGGTACGAGCAGTACTTC.

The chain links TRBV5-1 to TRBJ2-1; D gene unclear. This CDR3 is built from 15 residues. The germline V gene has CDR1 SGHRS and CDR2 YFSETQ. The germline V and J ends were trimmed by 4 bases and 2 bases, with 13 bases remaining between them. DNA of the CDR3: TGCGCCAGCAGCCCTGACGGAGCGACCTACAATGAGCAGTTCTTC. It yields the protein CASSPDGATYNEQFF.

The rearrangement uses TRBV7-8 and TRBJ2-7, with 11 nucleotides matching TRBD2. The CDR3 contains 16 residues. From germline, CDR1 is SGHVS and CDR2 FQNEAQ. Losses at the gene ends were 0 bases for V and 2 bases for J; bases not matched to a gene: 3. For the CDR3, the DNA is TGTGCCAGCAGCTTAGCGGGGACTAGCGGAGCCTACGAGCAGTACTTC. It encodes CASSLAGTSGAYEQYF. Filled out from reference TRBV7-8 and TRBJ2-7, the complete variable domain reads GAGVSQSPRYKVAKRGQDVALRCDPISGHVSLFWYQQALGQGPEFLTYFQNEAQLDKSGLPSDRFFAERPEGSVSTLKIQRTQQEDSAVYLCASSLAGTSGAYEQYFGPGTRLTVT.

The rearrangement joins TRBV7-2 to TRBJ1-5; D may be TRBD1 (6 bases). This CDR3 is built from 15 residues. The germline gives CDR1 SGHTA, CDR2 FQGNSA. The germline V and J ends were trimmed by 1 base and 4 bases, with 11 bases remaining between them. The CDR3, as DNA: TGTGCCAGCAGCTTAGTGACAGGTCTGAATCAGCCCCAGCATTTT. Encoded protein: CASSLVTGLNQPQHF.

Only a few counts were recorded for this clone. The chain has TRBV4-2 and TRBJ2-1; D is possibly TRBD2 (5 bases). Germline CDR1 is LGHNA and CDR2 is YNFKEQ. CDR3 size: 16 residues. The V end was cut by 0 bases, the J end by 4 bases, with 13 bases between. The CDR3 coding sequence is TGTGCCAGCAGCCAAGAACGCCAAGCGGAGTACAATGAGCAGTTCTTC. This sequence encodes CASSQERQAEYNEQFF.

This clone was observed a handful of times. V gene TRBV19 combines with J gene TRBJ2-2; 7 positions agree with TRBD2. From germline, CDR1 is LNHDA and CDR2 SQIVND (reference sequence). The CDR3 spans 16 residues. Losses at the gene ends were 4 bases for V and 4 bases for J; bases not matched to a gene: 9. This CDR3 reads CASSTQRGWSTGELFF. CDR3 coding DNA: TGTGCCAGTAGTACCCAGCGGGGATGGAGCACCGGGGAGCTGTTTTTT.

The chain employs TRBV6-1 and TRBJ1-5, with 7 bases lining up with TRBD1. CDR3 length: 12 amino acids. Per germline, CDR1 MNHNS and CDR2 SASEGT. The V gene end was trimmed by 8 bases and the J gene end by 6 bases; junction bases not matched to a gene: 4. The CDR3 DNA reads TGTGCCAGCTCCAGGGGGATTCAGCCCCAGCATTTT. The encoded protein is CASSRGIQPQHF.

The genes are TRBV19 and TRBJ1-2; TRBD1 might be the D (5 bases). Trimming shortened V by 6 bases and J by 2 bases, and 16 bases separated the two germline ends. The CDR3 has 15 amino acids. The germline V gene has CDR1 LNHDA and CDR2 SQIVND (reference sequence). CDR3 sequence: CASSPGERRNYGYTF. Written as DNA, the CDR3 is TGTGCCAGTAGCCCGGGGGAGCGTCGAAACTATGGCTACACCTTC.

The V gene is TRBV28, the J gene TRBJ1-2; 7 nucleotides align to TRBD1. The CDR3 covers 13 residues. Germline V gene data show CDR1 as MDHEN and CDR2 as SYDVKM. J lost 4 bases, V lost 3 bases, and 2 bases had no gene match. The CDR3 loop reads CASSFGTAYGYTF. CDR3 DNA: TGTGCCAGCAGTTTCGGGACAGCCTATGGCTACACCTTC.